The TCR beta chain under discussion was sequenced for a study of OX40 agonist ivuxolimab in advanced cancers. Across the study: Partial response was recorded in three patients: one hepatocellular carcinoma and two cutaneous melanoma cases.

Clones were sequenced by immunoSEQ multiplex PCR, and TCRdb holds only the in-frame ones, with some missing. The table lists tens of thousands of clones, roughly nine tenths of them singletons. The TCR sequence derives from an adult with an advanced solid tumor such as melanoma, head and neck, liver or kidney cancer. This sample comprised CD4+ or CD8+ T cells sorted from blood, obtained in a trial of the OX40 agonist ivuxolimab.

In DNA, the CDR3 is TGTGCCAGCAGCTTCTTCGGCTCCTACGAGCAGTACGTC. Translation gives CASSFFGSYEQYV. The chain carries TRBV5-4 and TRBJ2-7; the D is unclear. The length of the CDR3 is 13 residues. Trimming stripped 2 bases from V and 0 bases from J, with 6 bases between. Germline V CDR1 and CDR2: SGHNT, YYREEE (reference sequence).